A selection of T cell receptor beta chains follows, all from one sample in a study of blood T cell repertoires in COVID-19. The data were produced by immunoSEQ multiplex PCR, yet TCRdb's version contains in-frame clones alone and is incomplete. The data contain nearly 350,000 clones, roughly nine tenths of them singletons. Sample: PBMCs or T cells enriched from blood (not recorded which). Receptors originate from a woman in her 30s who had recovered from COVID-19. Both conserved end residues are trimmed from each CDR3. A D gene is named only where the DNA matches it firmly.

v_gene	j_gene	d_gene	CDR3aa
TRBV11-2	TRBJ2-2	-	ASSLGWSSGELF
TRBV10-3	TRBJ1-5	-	AISESAARESQPQH
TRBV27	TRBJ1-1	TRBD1	ASSKTGGTVTEAF
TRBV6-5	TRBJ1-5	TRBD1	ASSLAGGGQPQH
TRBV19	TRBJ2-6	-	ASSIGGSGANVLT
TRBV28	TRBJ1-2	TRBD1	ASSPEGAGIVRGYT
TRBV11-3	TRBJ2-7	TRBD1	ASRPRDLGRGRRYEQY
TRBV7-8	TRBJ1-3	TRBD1	ASSLVGGQGAVKGNTIY
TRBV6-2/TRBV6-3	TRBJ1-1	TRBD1	ASSSGQLGRTEAF
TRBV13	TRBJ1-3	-	ASSPPGDGNTIY
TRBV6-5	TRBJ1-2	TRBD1	ASSPDPGGDGYT
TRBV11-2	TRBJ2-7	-	ASSLGGQGGEQY
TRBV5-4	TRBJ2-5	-	ASSLEARFQETQY
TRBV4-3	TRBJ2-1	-	ASSQTPPGERQF
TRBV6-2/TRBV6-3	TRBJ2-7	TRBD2	ASSSLSGGGPYEQY
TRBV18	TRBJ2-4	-	ASSHMTGHGKNIQY
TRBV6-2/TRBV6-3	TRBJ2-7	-	ASSQDRFGYEQY
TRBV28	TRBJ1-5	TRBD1	ASSWLRDRGPRQPQH
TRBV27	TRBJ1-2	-	ASSTSVPGNYGYT
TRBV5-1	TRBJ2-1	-	ASSPPGQVYNEQF
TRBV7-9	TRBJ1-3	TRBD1	ASSLAPGQGSSGNTIY
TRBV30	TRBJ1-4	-	AWRPGATNEKLF
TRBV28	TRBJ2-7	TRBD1	ASTPTGASYEQY
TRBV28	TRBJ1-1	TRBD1	ASINRGLNTEAF
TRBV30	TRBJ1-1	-	AWAFRQNLKAF
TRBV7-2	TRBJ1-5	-	ASSLTAPTGPRYQPQH
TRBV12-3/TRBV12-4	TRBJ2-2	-	ASSLRGTGELF
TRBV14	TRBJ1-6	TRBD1	ASSSRTGENSPLH
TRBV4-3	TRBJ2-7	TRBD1	ATPPTGTPNEQY
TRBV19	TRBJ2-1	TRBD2	ASSVRGDVYEQF
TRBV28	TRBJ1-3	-	ASRTDLSGNTIY
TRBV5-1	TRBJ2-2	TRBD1	ASSLHFIGTELNTGELF
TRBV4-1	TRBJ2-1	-	ASSQGGTAYNEQF
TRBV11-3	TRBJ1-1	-	ASSPRGGTEAF
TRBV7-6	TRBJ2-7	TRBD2	ASSSRGTGEGRPYEQY
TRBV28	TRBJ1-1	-	ASSLSIARWGLEVNTEAF
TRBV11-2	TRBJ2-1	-	ASSLDRHNEQF
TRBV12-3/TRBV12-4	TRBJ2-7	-	ASSLGQSYEQY
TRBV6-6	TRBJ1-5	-	ASSLNQGKDQPQH